The 30 T cell receptor beta chains presented below share a single source sample, sequenced in a study of radiation and T cells in renal cell carcinoma. Stated time point: blood 4 weeks post-SBRT, at nephrectomy. Treatment here: 15 Gy SBRT to primary tumor, nephrectomy 4 weeks later. Measured with immunoSEQ multiplex PCR; TCRdb has only the in-frame clones, and not every one. The data contain some 150,000 clones, approximately 86% of them singletons. Sequencing used blood, obtained from a patient whose treatment included radiotherapy and nephrectomy. Source of these receptors: a woman aged 45 to 65 with renal cell carcinoma.

The rearrangement links TRBV19 to TRBJ2-1; TRBD1 is a possible D gene (5 bases). The V gene's germline CDR1 is LNHDA and CDR2 SQIVND (reference sequence). V was trimmed by 2 bases and J by 9 bases, leaving 14 bases between them. This CDR3 region has 14 residues. The CDR3, as DNA: TGTGCCAGTAGTATAACCCACGGCCAGGGTGAGCAGTTCTTC. Amino acid sequence: CASSITHGQGEQFF.

The rearrangement links TRBV6-5 to TRBJ1-2; tentative D call: TRBD1 (6 bases). The CDR3 totals 14 residues. The germline gives CDR1 MNHEY, CDR2 SVGAGI. V shed 7 bases and J shed 6 bases, with 18 bases lying between them. CDR3 in DNA: TGTGCCAGCAACCCCCTCCTACAGGGCCATGGCTACACCTTC. This codes for CASNPLLQGHGYTF.

V and J are TRBV7-2 and TRBJ1-3; D is perhaps TRBD1 (5 bases). From germline, CDR1 is SGHTA and CDR2 FQGNSA. The CDR3 runs 13 residues. V lost 6 bases and J lost 7, with 13 bases in between. CDR3: CASRQALGNTIYF. The CDR3 bases are TGTGCCAGCAGACAGGCGCTGGGTAACACCATATATTTT.

The chain has TRBV5-1 and TRBJ2-5; D is uncertain. The CDR3 totals 16 residues. Germline CDR1 reads SGHRS; CDR2 reads YFSETQ. The V end was cut by 1 base, the J end by 1 base, with 14 bases between. CDR3 DNA sequence: TGCGCCAGCAGCTTGTCGTCAGGAAGCCGCCAAGAGACCCAGTACTTC. This encodes CASSLSSGSRQETQYF. The complete variable domain, with remaining parts taken from reference TRBV5-1 and TRBJ2-5, reads KAGVTQTPRYLIKTRGQQVTLSCSPISGHRSVSWYQQTPGQGLQFLFEYFSETQRNKGNFPGRFSGRQFSNSRSEMNVSTLELGDSALYLCASSLSSGSRQETQYFGPGTRLLVL.

The chain employs TRBV19 and TRBJ2-2, with 10 nucleotides matching TRBD1. The CDR3 is 14 residues long. CDR1 and CDR2 from the germline V gene are LNHDA and SQIVND (reference sequence). With 7 bases clipped from V and 4 bases from J, the junction kept 3 bases outside the gene matches. The CDR3 is CASIRTGGTGELFF. CDR3 in DNA: TGTGCCAGTATTCGGACAGGGGGCACCGGGGAGCTGTTTTTT.

V is TRBV4-1 and J is TRBJ1-1; D is undetermined. There are 16 residues in the CDR3. Germline CDR1 is MGHRA and CDR2 is YSYEKL. Trimming took off 0 bases at V and 11 bases at J, with 22 bases between the two ends. The DNA for the CDR3 is TGCGCCAGCAGCCAAGAAAGTTCTTTCGAGAGGCGGACGGCTTTCTTT. The encoded protein is CASSQESSFERRTAFF.

This chain joins TRBV30 and TRBJ2-6; possible D gene TRBD1, 6 bases. This CDR3 is built from 17 residues. Germline V gives CDR1 GTSNPN, CDR2 SVGIG (reference sequence). V was cut by 0 bases and J by 1 base, with 13 bases left in between. CDR3 amino acids: CAWSVRSRGSGANVLTF. DNA of the CDR3: TGTGCCTGGAGTGTACGGTCAAGGGGGTCTGGGGCCAACGTCCTGACTTTC.

This clone was seen a few times. J is TRBJ1-1 and V is TRBV30; 8 bases fit TRBD1. In germline, CDR1 is GTSNPN, CDR2 SVGIG (reference sequence). V dropped 0 bases and J dropped 1; count of bases not matched to a gene: 7. The CDR3 has 16 amino acids. The CDR3: CAWSVAWTGRNTEAFF. In nucleotides, the CDR3 is TGTGCCTGGAGTGTAGCATGGACAGGGCGGAACACTGAAGCTTTCTTT.

The chain links TRBV7-9 to TRBJ2-7; no reliable D call. The germline CDR1 and CDR2 sequences are SEHNR and FQNEAQ (reference sequence). The CDR3 is made up of 13 amino acids. The V and J ends lost 0 bases and 2 bases respectively, with 5 bases between them. The CDR3 DNA sequence: TGTGCCAGCAGCTTAGCGCCCCCCTACGAGCAGTACTTC. It translates to CASSLAPPYEQYF. Supplemented by reference TRBV7-9 and TRBJ2-7, the full variable domain reads DTGVSQNPRHKITKRGQNVTFRCDPISEHNRLYWYRQTLGQGPEFLTYFQNEAQLEKSRLLSDRFSAERPKGSFSTLEIQRTEQGDSAMYLCASSLAPPYEQYFGPGTRLTVT.

This clone was picked up one time. The chain combines TRBV5-1 with TRBJ2-3; D may be TRBD1 (6 bases). The germline gives CDR1 SGHRS, CDR2 YFSETQ. With 4 bases removed from V and 6 bases from J, the gap between germline ends came to 15 bases. The CDR3 spans 14 residues. The CDR3 region is CASSIGQQDDTQYF. CDR3 in DNA: TGCGCCAGCAGCATCGGACAGCAAGACGATACGCAGTATTTT. The whole variable domain, remainder taken from reference TRBV5-1 and TRBJ2-3, is KAGVTQTPRYLIKTRGQQVTLSCSPISGHRSVSWYQQTPGQGLQFLFEYFSETQRNKGNFPGRFSGRQFSNSRSEMNVSTLELGDSALYLCASSIGQQDDTQYFGPGTRLTVL.

The J gene is TRBJ2-7, the V gene TRBV4-1; 10 bases map to TRBD1. V was pared by 1 base and J by 2 bases, with 2 bases of the junction left unmatched. CDR1 MGHRA and CDR2 YSYEKL come from the germline V gene. There are 15 residues in the CDR3. The CDR3 region is CASSQGTGGPYEQYF. In DNA form, the CDR3 reads TGCGCCAGCAGCCAAGGGACAGGGGGGCCCTACGAGCAGTACTTC.

This chain joins TRBV6-1 and TRBJ1-1, with D tentatively TRBD1 (5 bases). CDR3 size: 12 residues. Trimming shortened V by 6 bases and J by 0 bases, and 5 bases separated the two germline ends. Germline V lookup: CDR1 MNHNS, CDR2 SASEGT. The CDR3 protein is CASRTVNTEAFF. CDR3 nucleotide sequence: TGTGCCAGCAGGACAGTGAACACTGAAGCTTTCTTT.

The chain employs TRBV30 and TRBJ2-5, with D perhaps TRBD2 (5 bases). Germline V gene sequence: CDR1 GTSNPN, CDR2 SVGIG (reference sequence). The CDR3 runs 12 residues. Trimming took off 8 bases at V and 2 bases at J, with 12 bases between the two ends. CDR3 nucleotides: TGTGCCCGGGGAGAGCGGCAAGAGACCCAGTACTTC. This gives the protein CARGERQETQYF.

The rearrangement joins TRBV18 to TRBJ2-3; D gene uncertain. The CDR3 covers 13 residues. The V gene's germline CDR1 is KGHSH and CDR2 LQKENI. The V end was cut by 1 base, the J end by 4 bases, with 6 bases between. Here the CDR3 reads CASSPRISDTQYF. CDR3 coding DNA: TGTGCCAGCTCACCACGGATATCAGATACGCAGTATTTT.

J is TRBJ1-1 and V is TRBV10-2, with a weak D call TRBD1 (5 bases). Germline V gives CDR1 WSHSY, CDR2 SAAADI. The CDR3 extends over 18 amino acids. V was shortened by 4 bases and J by 5 bases, with 26 bases between the two germline ends. CDR3 nucleotides: TGCGCCAGCAGTGTGTCCCTTTGGGGTAGTAGGGGAGGTACTGAAGCTTTCTTT. Encoded protein: CASSVSLWGSRGGTEAFF.

The chain links TRBV5-4 to TRBJ2-3; 8 bases fit TRBD2. The germline V gene has CDR1 SGHNT and CDR2 YYREEE (reference sequence). The V gene end was trimmed by 0 bases and the J gene end by 4 bases; junction bases not matched to a gene: 7. The CDR3 sequence is 16 residues long. The CDR3, as DNA: TGTGCCAGCAGCTTGGATCCCGGGGGGGAGGCAGATACGCAGTATTTT. Translated: CASSLDPGGEADTQYF.

The chain links TRBV6-6 to TRBJ1-1, with 7 bases that match TRBD1. Per germline, CDR1 MNHNY and CDR2 SVGAGI (reference sequence). V lost 6 bases and J lost 2; bases outside the gene matches: 6. The CDR3 covers 14 residues. The CDR3: CASRPDRPNTEAFF. The CDR3 DNA follows: TGTGCCAGCAGACCGGACAGGCCAAACACTGAAGCTTTCTTT.

This sequence joins TRBV9 and TRBJ2-1; D is unresolved. There are 15 residues in the CDR3. CDR1 and CDR2 (germline): SGDLS, YYNGEE. V was shortened by 1 base and J by 0 bases, with 8 bases between the two germline ends. This CDR3 is CASSVMESSYNEQFF. As DNA, the CDR3 is TGTGCCAGCAGCGTAATGGAAAGCTCCTACAATGAGCAGTTCTTC.

The V gene is TRBV28, the J gene TRBJ2-7; TRBD2 matches at 9 bases. V lost 4 bases and J lost 4; bases outside the gene matches: 8. Germline V CDR1 and CDR2: MDHEN, SYDVKM. The CDR3 is made up of 15 amino acids. The CDR3 spells CASSSASGDSYEQYF. The CDR3 DNA sequence: TGTGCCAGCAGTTCAGCTAGCGGGGATTCGTACGAGCAGTACTTC.

Only one count was recorded for this clone. The genes are TRBV6-1 and TRBJ2-1; no reliable D call. The germline V gene encodes CDR1 MNHNS and CDR2 SASEGT. The CDR3 runs 13 residues. V was shortened by 4 bases and J by 5 bases, with 9 bases between the two germline ends. CDR3: CASSVWLNNEQFF. The CDR3, as DNA: TGTGCCAGCAGTGTATGGCTAAACAATGAGCAGTTCTTC.

The J gene is TRBJ2-5, the V gene TRBV6-1, with D perhaps TRBD1 or TRBD2 (7 bases each). Germline CDR1 and CDR2: MNHNS and SASEGT. The CDR3 loop spans 13 amino acids. Trimming removed 4 bases from V and 7 bases from J, with 13 bases in between. CDR3 bases: TGTGCCAGCAGTGGGGCCAGGGGGGGGACCCAGTACTTC. It specifies CASSGARGGTQYF.

V and J are TRBV5-1 and TRBJ2-2; maybe TRBD2 (5 bases). V was clipped by 0 bases and J by 2 bases, with 20 bases between them. From germline, CDR1 is SGHRS and CDR2 YFSETQ. There are 19 residues in the CDR3. In DNA, the CDR3 is TGCGCCAGCAGCTTGGGGGGAATACCGGGAATCGTTAACACCGGGGAGCTGTTTTTT. Translation: CASSLGGIPGIVNTGELFF.

In its sample, this clone was seen once. V gene TRBV6-1 combines with J gene TRBJ2-3; possible D gene TRBD1, 6 bases. The CDR3 sequence is 15 residues long. Germline V gives CDR1 MNHNS, CDR2 SASEGT. V was cut by 4 bases and J by 0 bases, with 11 bases left in between. The CDR3 DNA is TGTGCCAGCAGTGGACAGGTTTTAAGCACAGATACGCAGTATTTT. As protein: CASSGQVLSTDTQYF.

V and J are TRBV5-1 and TRBJ2-5; no firm D call. Germline CDR1 SGHRS, CDR2 YFSETQ. Trimming removed 1 base from V and 1 base from J, with 20 bases in between. The CDR3 is made up of 18 amino acids. In DNA form, the CDR3 reads TGCGCCAGCAGCTTGCCCCCCTTGGCTCATTCATCCCAAGAGACCCAGTACTTC. Translating it yields CASSLPPLAHSSQETQYF.

The chain couples TRBV11-2 to TRBJ2-7, with D perhaps being TRBD1 or TRBD2 (5 bases each). Per the germline V gene, CDR1 is SGHAT and CDR2 is FQNNGV. V lost 11 bases and J 0 bases, leaving 8 bases between the germline ends. This CDR3 spans 11 amino acids. CDR3 sequence reads: CAVGRSYEQYF. The CDR3 nucleotides are TGTGCCGTGGGACGCTCCTACGAGCAGTACTTC.

The rearrangement joins TRBV25-1 to TRBJ2-5; D gene ambiguous. The end of the DNA aligns better with TRBJ2-7, so the J call may be wrong. CDR1 MGHDK and CDR2 SYGVNS come from the germline V gene. The CDR3 contains 13 residues. The CDR3 reads CASSVIFVSEQYF. As DNA, the CDR3 is TGTGCCAGCAGTGTCATCTTTGTTAGCGAGCAGTACTTC.

V usage is TRBV7-3 and J usage is TRBJ1-1; 8 bases fit TRBD1. Per germline, CDR1 SGHTA and CDR2 FQGTGA. V lost 4 bases and J lost 4; bases outside the gene matches: 8. The CDR3 consists of 15 residues. CDR3 coding DNA: TGTGCCAGCAGCTCTGGGACAGGAAAAGTCACTGAAGCTTTCTTT. This codes for CASSSGTGKVTEAFF.

This rearrangement joins TRBV7-9 to TRBJ1-4; D ambiguous. Per germline, CDR1 SEHNR and CDR2 FQNEAQ (reference sequence). The CDR3 spans 13 residues. The V end lost 3 bases, the J end lost 2 bases, and 4 bases lay between the germline ends. CDR3 bases: TGTGCCAGCAGCTTGACTACTAATGAAAAACTGTTTTTT. Protein: CASSLTTNEKLFF. The complete variable domain, with remaining parts taken from reference TRBV7-9 and TRBJ1-4, reads DTGVSQNPRHKITKRGQNVTFRCDPISEHNRLYWYRQTLGQGPEFLTYFQNEAQLEKSRLLSDRFSAERPKGSFSTLEIQRTEQGDSAMYLCASSLTTNEKLFFGSGTQLSVL.

This chain joins TRBV7-9 and TRBJ1-4; D is unresolved. With 5 bases removed from V and 7 bases from J, the gap between germline ends came to 8 bases. In germline, CDR1 is SEHNR, CDR2 FQNEAQ (reference sequence). The CDR3 extends over 12 amino acids. In DNA form, the CDR3 reads TGTGCCAGCAGCCCTGATTCTGAAAAACTGTTTTTT. This gives the protein CASSPDSEKLFF.

J is TRBJ2-5 and V is TRBV5-1, with unresolved D. The CDR3 length is 15 residues. Germline loops: CDR1 SGHRS, CDR2 YFSETQ. Trimming cost V 1 base and J 4 bases, with 14 bases left between them. The CDR3 DNA reads TGCGCCAGCAGCTTGCTTGAGGAGAGGCCAGAGACCCAGTACTTC. It translates to CASSLLEERPETQYF.